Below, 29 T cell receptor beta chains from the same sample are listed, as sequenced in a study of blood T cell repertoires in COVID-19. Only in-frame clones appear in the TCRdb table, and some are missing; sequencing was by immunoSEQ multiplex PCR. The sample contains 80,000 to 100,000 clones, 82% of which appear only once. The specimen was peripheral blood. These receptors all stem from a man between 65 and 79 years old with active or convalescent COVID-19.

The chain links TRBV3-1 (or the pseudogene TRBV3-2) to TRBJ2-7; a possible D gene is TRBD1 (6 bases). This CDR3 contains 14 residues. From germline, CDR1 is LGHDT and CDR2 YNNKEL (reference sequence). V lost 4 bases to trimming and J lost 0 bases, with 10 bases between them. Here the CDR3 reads CASSRGTFSYEQYF. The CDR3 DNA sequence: TGTGCCAGCAGCCGGGGGACATTCTCCTACGAGCAGTACTTC.

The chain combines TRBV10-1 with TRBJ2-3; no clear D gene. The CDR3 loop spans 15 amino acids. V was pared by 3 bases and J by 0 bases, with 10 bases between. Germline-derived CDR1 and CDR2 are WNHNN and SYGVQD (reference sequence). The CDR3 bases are TGCGCCAGCAGTGACAGGTCTACTAGCACAGATACGCAGTATTTT. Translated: CASSDRSTSTDTQYF.

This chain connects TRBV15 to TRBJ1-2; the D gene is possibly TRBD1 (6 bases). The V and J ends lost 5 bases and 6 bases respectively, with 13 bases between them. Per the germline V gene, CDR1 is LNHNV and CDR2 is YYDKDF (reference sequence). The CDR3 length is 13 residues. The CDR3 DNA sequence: TGTGCCACCAGCCCCCGGGGGGGCAATGGCTACACCTTC. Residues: CATSPRGGNGYTF.

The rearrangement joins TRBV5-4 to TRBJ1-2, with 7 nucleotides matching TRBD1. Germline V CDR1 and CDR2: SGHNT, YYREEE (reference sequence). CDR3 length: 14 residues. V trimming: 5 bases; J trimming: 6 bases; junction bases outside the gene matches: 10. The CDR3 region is CASRLNRGGDGYTF. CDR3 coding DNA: TGTGCCAGCAGGCTGAACAGGGGCGGTGATGGCTACACCTTC.

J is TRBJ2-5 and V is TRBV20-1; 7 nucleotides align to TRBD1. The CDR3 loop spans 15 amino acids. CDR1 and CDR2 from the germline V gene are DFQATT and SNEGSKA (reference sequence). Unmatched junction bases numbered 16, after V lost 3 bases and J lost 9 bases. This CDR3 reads CSASGRDSNSRAQYF. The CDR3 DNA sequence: TGCAGTGCTAGTGGCAGGGACAGTAATAGTAGGGCCCAGTACTTC.

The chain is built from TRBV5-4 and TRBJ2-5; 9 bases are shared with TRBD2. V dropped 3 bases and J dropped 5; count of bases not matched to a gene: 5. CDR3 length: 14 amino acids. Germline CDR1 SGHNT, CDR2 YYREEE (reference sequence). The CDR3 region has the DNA TGTGCCAGCAGCTGGTCAGCGGGGGGCGAGACCCAGTACTTC. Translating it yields CASSWSAGGETQYF.

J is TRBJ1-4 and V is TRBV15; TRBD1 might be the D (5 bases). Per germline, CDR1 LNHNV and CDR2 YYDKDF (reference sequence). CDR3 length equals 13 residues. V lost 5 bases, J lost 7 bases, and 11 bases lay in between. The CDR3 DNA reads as TGTGCCACCAGCGGCAGGGTTTCTGAAAAACTGTTTTTT. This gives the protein CATSGRVSEKLFF.

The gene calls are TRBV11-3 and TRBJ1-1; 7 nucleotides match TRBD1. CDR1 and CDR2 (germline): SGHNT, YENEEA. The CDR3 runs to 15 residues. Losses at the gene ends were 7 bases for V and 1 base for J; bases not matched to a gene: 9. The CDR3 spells CASIPNRGKNTEAFF. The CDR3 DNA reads TGTGCCAGCATCCCGAACAGGGGCAAGAACACTGAAGCTTTCTTT.

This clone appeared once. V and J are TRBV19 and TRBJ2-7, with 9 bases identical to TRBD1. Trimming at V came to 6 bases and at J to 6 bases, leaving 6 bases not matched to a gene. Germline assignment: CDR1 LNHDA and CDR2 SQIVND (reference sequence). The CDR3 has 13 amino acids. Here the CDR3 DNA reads TGTGCCAGTAGCAGGACAGGGGATGGCGAGCAGTACTTC. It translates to CASSRTGDGEQYF.

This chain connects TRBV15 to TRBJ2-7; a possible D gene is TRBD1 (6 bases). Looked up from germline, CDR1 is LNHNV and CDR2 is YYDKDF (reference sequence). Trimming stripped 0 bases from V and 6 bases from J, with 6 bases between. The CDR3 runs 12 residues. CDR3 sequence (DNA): TGTGCCACCAGCAGAGAAGGGGGCGAGCAGTACTTC. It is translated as CATSREGGEQYF.

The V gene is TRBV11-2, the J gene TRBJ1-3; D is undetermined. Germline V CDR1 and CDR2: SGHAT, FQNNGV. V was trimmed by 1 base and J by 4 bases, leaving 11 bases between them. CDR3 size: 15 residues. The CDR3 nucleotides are TGTGCCAGCAGCTTAGCAGGCAGCCGAGGAAACACCATATATTTT. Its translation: CASSLAGSRGNTIYF.

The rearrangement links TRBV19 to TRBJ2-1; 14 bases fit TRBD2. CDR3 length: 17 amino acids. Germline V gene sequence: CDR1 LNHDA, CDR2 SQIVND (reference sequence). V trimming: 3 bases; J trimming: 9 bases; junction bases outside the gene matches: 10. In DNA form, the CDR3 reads TGTGCCAGTAGTATTGCCCCCCCCGGGACTAGCGGGGGTGAGCAGTTCTTC. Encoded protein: CASSIAPPGTSGGEQFF. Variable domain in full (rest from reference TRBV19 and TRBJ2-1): DGGITQSPKYLFRKEGQNVTLSCEQNLNHDAMYWYRQDPGQGLRLIYYSQIVNDFQKGDIAEGYSVSREKKESFPLTVTSAQKNPTAFYLCASSIAPPGTSGGEQFFGPGTRLTVL.

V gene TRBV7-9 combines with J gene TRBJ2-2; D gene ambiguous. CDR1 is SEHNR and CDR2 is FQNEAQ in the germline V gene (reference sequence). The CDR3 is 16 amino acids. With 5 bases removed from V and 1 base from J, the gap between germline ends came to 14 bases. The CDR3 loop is CASSLSPGENTGELFF. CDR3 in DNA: TGTGCCAGCAGCCTCAGCCCCGGAGAGAACACCGGGGAGCTGTTTTTT.

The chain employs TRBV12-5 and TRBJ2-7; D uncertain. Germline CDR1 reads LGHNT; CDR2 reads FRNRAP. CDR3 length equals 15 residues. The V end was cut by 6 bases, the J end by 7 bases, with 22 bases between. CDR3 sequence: CASGVFPPNIQEQYF. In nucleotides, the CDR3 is TGTGCTAGTGGGGTGTTTCCCCCGAACATCCAGGAGCAGTACTTC.

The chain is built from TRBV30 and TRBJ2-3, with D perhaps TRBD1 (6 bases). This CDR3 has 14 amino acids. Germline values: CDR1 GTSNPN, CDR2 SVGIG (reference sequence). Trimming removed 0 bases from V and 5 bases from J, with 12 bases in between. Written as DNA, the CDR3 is TGTGCCTGGAGTGTTAGAGGGGGTGGAGATACGCAGTATTTT. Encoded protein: CAWSVRGGGDTQYF.

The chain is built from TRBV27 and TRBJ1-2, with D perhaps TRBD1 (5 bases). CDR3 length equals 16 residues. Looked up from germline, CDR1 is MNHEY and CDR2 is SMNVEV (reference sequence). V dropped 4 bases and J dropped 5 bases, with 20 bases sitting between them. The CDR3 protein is CASSSLGAGEDYGYTF. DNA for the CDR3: TGTGCCAGCAGTTCCCTTGGGGCAGGTGAAGATTATGGCTACACCTTC.

The CDR3 sequence: CASSYADSMNNQPQHF. DNA for the CDR3: TGTGCCAGCAGTTACGCGGACAGCATGAACAATCAGCCCCAGCATTTT. The chain is built from TRBV6-2 or TRBV6-3 and TRBJ1-5; TRBD1 might be the D (6 bases). CDR1 is MNHEY, CDR2 SVGEGT, per germline. The CDR3 spans 16 residues. V was pared by 2 bases and J by 3 bases, with 14 bases between.

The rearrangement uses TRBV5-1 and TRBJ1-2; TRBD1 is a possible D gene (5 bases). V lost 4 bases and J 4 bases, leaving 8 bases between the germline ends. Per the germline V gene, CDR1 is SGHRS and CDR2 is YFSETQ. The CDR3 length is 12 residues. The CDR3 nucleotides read TGCGCCAGCAGCAGGGGAGGCTATGGCTACACCTTC. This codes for CASSRGGYGYTF.

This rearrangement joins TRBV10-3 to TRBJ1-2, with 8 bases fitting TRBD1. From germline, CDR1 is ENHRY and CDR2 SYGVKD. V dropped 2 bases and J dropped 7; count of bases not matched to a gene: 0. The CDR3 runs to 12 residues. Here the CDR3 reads CAISEGTGGYTF. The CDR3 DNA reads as TGTGCCATCAGTGAGGGGACAGGTGGCTACACCTTC.

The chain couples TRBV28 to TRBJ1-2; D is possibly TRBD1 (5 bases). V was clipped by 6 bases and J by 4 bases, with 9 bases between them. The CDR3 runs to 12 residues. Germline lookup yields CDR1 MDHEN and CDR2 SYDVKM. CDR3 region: CASSQGPYGYTF. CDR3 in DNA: TGTGCCAGCAGCCAGGGCCCCTATGGCTACACCTTC.

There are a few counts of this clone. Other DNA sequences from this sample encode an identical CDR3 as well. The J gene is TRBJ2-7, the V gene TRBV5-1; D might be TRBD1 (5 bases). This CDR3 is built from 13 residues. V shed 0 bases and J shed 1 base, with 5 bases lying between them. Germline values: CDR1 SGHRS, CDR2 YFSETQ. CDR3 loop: CASSLGQSYEQYF. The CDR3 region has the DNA TGCGCCAGCAGCTTGGGACAGTCCTACGAGCAGTACTTC.

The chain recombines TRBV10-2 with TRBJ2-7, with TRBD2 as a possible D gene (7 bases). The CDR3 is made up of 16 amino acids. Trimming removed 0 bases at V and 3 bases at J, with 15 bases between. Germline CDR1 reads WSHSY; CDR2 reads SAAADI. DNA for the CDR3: TGCGCCAGCAGTGAGTCCTATTGGGGGGGGCGCTACGAGCAGTACTTC. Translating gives CASSESYWGGRYEQYF.

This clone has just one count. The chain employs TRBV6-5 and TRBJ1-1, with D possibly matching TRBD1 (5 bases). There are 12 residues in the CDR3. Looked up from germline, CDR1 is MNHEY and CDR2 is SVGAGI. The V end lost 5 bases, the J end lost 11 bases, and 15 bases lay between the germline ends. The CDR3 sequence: CASSPAGGGAFF. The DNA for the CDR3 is TGTGCCAGCAGTCCCGCCGGCGGGGGGGCTTTCTTT.

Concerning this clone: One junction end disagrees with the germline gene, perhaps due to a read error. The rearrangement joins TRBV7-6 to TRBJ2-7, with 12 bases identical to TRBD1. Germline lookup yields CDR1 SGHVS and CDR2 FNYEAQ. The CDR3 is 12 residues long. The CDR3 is CASGTGGYGQYF. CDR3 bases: TGTGCCAGCGGGACAGGGGGCTACGGGCAGTACTTC.

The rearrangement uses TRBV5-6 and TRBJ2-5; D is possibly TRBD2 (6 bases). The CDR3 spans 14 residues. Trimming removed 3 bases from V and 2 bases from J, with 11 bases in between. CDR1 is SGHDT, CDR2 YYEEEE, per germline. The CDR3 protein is CASSSHGGQETQYF. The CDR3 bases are TGTGCCAGCAGCTCGCACGGGGGTCAAGAGACCCAGTACTTC.

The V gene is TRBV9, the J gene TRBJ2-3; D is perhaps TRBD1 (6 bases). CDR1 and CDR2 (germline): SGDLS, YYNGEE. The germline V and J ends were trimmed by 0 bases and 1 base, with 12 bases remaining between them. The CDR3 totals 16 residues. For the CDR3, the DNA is TGTGCCAGCAGCGTAGTCGGGGCAGGGGGCACAGATACGCAGTATTTT. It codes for CASSVVGAGGTDTQYF.

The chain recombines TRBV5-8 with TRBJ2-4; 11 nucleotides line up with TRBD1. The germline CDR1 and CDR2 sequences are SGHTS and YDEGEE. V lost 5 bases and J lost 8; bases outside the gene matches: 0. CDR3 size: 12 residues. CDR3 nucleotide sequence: TGTGCCAGCAGGGGACAGGGGGACATTCAGTACTTC. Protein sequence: CASRGQGDIQYF.

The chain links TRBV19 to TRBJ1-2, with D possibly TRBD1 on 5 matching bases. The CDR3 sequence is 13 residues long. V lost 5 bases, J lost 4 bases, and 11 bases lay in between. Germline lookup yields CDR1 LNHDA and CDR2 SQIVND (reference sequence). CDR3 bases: TGTGCCAGTAGTGCCGTGGGGGGCTATGGCTACACCTTC. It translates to CASSAVGGYGYTF. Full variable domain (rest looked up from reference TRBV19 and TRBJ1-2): DGGITQSPKYLFRKEGQNVTLSCEQNLNHDAMYWYRQDPGQGLRLIYYSQIVNDFQKGDIAEGYSVSREKKESFPLTVTSAQKNPTAFYLCASSAVGGYGYTFGSGTRLTVV.

Here the CDR3 DNA reads TGTGCCAGCAGCTTAGAACAGGACTATGGCTACACCTTC. Its protein is CASSLEQDYGYTF. The rearrangement links TRBV7-9 to TRBJ1-2; tentatively, D is TRBD1 (5 bases). Germline V CDR1 and CDR2: SEHNR, FQNEAQ (reference sequence). V was cut by 1 base and J by 3 bases, with 6 bases left in between. This CDR3 spans 13 amino acids.